Shown below are 32 T cell receptor beta chains from a single sample sequenced in a study of shared clonotypes between healthy human individuals. Clones were read by immunoSEQ multiplex PCR, and TCRdb kept only the in-frame ones, dropping some. The sample contains almost 750,000 clones, roughly 72% of which appear only once. Sequenced sample: memory CD4+ T cells sorted from blood. Specified subset: CD45RA-negative fraction. The source of these receptors is a woman younger than 45 in good health.

The V call is TRBV11-2, the J call TRBJ1-2; D is unresolved. The CDR3 has 14 amino acids. The germline V gene has CDR1 SGHAT and CDR2 FQNNGV. V was clipped by 4 bases and J by 4 bases, with 13 bases between them. The chain's CDR3 is CASSSREYSYGYTF. DNA of the CDR3: TGTGCCAGCAGCTCCAGAGAGTACTCCTATGGCTACACCTTC.

The chain employs TRBV21-1 and TRBJ1-1. TRBV21-1 has pseudogene status. The CDR3 is 14 amino acids. CDR3 region: CASSMGPPGTEAFF. CDR3 coding DNA: TGTGCCAGCAGCATGGGACCCCCGGGGACTGAAGCTTTCTTT.

The gene calls are TRBV5-1 and TRBJ1-2; D gene uncertain. Trimming removed 4 bases at V and 4 bases at J, with 14 bases between. The CDR3 has 14 amino acids. CDR1 SGHRS and CDR2 YFSETQ come from the germline V gene. The CDR3 nucleotides are TGCGCCAGCAGCAAAGAAGATGGATTCTATGGCTACACCTTC. It is translated as CASSKEDGFYGYTF.

The chain has TRBV15 and TRBJ1-5; D is possibly TRBD1 (5 bases). This CDR3 has 16 residues. Trimming cost V 0 bases and J 0 bases, with 9 bases left between them. Germline V gives CDR1 LNHNV, CDR2 YYDKDF (reference sequence). CDR3 in amino acids: CATSRDQRGSNQPQHF. The CDR3 coding sequence is TGTGCCACCAGCAGAGATCAGAGGGGTAGCAATCAGCCCCAGCATTTT. The complete variable domain, with remaining parts taken from reference TRBV15 and TRBJ1-5, reads DAMVIQNPRYQVTQFGKPVTLSCSQTLNHNVMYWYQQKSSQAPKLLFHYYDKDFNNEADTPDNFQSRRPNTSFCFLDIRSPGLGDTAMYLCATSRDQRGSNQPQHFGDGTRLSIL.

This chain joins TRBV6-7 and TRBJ1-4; possibly TRBD1 for D (6 bases). TRBV6-7 is an open reading frame whose function is uncertain. This CDR3 is built from 17 residues. The ends were cut back, 2 bases at V and 6 bases at J, with 19 bases in the middle. The CDR3 DNA reads as TGTGCCAGCAGTTACCCAGATAACAGGGACCGGGATGAAAAACTGTTTTTT. This encodes CASSYPDNRDRDEKLFF.

CDR3 coding DNA: TGTGCCAGCAGCCAACCCCAGGCCTCTGGGGCCAACGTCCTGACTTTC. Residues: CASSQPQASGANVLTF. V gene TRBV4-2 combines with J gene TRBJ2-6; D is uncertain. CDR1 and CDR2 (germline): LGHNA, YNFKEQ. V lost 2 bases and J 0 bases, leaving 8 bases between the germline ends. The length of the CDR3 is 16 residues.

This clone was recorded only once. The gene calls are TRBV9 and TRBJ2-7; no clear D gene. Trimming took 4 bases from V and 0 from J, leaving 11 bases between them. The CDR3 length is 14 residues. CDR1 and CDR2 (germline): SGDLS, YYNGEE. CDR3 nucleotides: TGTGCCAGCAGCCTCGGTGGGAACTCCTACGAGCAGTACTTC. It is translated as CASSLGGNSYEQYF.

The chain uses TRBV6-5 and TRBJ2-7; TRBD2 matches at 9 bases. In germline, CDR1 is MNHEY, CDR2 SVGAGI. The V gene end was trimmed by 2 bases and the J gene end by 4 bases; junction bases not matched to a gene: 9. The CDR3 has 16 amino acids. The DNA for the CDR3 is TGTGCCAGCAGTTACGGTCTCGCGGGAGGGGGGTACGAGCAGTACTTC. It codes for CASSYGLAGGGYEQYF.

The chain employs TRBV28 and TRBJ1-2; D unclear. CDR3 length: 13 residues. Trimming pared 6 bases from V and 1 base from J, leaving 9 bases between. CDR1 is MDHEN, CDR2 SYDVKM, per germline. DNA of the CDR3: TGTGCCAGCAGATCTCCGGGTAACTATGGCTACACCTTC. Residues: CASRSPGNYGYTF.

The rearrangement links TRBV29-1 to TRBJ2-3; TRBD2 aligns across 12 bases. Germline V gene data show CDR1 as SQVTM and CDR2 as ANQGSEA. The length of the CDR3 is 15 residues. V was pared by 6 bases and J by 6 bases, with 10 bases of the junction left unmatched. CDR3 DNA: TGCAGCGTCAAGACTAGCGGGAGTGCTGGGGATACGCAGTATTTT. This translates into CSVKTSGSAGDTQYF.

This clone was detected only a few times. For the CDR3, the DNA is TGTGCCAGCAGTTTACAAGCCTACAATGAGCAGTTCTTC. It codes for CASSLQAYNEQFF. V is TRBV28 and J is TRBJ2-1, with D hard to call. V lost 2 bases to trimming and J lost 2 bases, with 4 bases between them. Germline CDR1 and CDR2: MDHEN and SYDVKM. CDR3 length: 13 residues.

V usage is TRBV7-3 and J usage is TRBJ2-3; a weak D match, TRBD1 (6 bases). Looked up from germline, CDR1 is SGHTA and CDR2 is FQGTGA. The CDR3 is 13 residues long. The V end lost 5 bases, the J end lost 3 bases, and 9 bases lay between the germline ends. CDR3 residues: CASSIGQTDTQYF. The DNA for the CDR3 is TGTGCCAGCAGCATAGGACAGACAGATACGCAGTATTTT.

This clone was picked up a small number of times. The chain couples TRBV29-1 to TRBJ2-1, with 10 bases identical to TRBD2. The ends lost 7 bases at V and 4 bases at J; junction bases unmatched: 7. The CDR3 extends over 14 amino acids. Germline V gene sequence: CDR1 SQVTM, CDR2 ANQGSEA. In DNA, the CDR3 is TGCAGCGGACTAACTAGCGGGGTTTACAATGAGCAGTTCTTC. It specifies CSGLTSGVYNEQFF.

With respect to this clone: A single base separates this from a much larger clone, so it may be a read error. The CDR3 loop reads CASSREYEQYF. CDR3 sequence (DNA): TGTGCCAGCAGCCGAGAATACGAGCAGTACTTC. The chain couples TRBV7-9 to TRBJ2-7; D gene uncertain. V dropped 5 bases and J dropped 4 bases, with 6 bases sitting between them. Germline V gives CDR1 SEHNR, CDR2 FQNEAQ (reference sequence). The CDR3 is 11 amino acids.

This sequence joins TRBV29-1 and TRBJ1-2; D possibly corresponds to TRBD1 (6 bases). There are 15 residues in the CDR3. V lost 6 bases and J 0 bases, leaving 17 bases between the germline ends. Germline-derived CDR1 and CDR2 are SQVTM and ANQGSEA. The CDR3 DNA is TGCAGCGTGGCCGGACAGAGAACTACTAACTATGGCTACACCTTC. Encoded protein: CSVAGQRTTNYGYTF.

This clone was seen a handful of times. This chain joins TRBV5-4 and TRBJ2-5; 8 positions agree with TRBD2. The CDR3 runs to 14 residues. Looked up from germline, CDR1 is SGHNT and CDR2 is YYREEE (reference sequence). V dropped 0 bases and J dropped 4; count of bases not matched to a gene: 2. The CDR3 nucleotides are TGTGCCAGCAGCTTGGGAGGACTAGCAGAGACCCAGTACTTC. This codes for CASSLGGLAETQYF.

There are a few counts of this clone. This sample also contains other DNA sequences that code for the same CDR3. This chain connects TRBV29-1 to TRBJ2-7, with TRBD1 matching over 10 bases. Trimming at V came to 6 bases and at J to 5 bases, leaving 4 bases not matched to a gene. This CDR3 comprises 12 residues. Germline values: CDR1 SQVTM, CDR2 ANQGSEA. The CDR3: CSVGQGGDEQYF. The CDR3 nucleotides are TGCAGCGTCGGACAGGGGGGGGACGAGCAGTACTTC.

J is TRBJ2-7 and V is TRBV11-2; 10 bases agree with TRBD1. After removal of 5 bases from V and 4 bases from J, the junction contained 11 bases not matched to a gene. The CDR3 is 16 amino acids. CDR1 SGHAT and CDR2 FQNNGV come from the germline V gene. The CDR3 loop is CASSLFGTGEPYEQYF. The CDR3 bases are TGTGCCAGCAGCCTCTTTGGGACAGGGGAGCCTTACGAGCAGTACTTC.

The rearrangement joins TRBV28 to TRBJ1-5; TRBD1 matches 7 bases. Germline V lookup: CDR1 MDHEN, CDR2 SYDVKM. CDR3 length equals 15 residues. V was clipped by 6 bases and J by 3 bases; unmatched bases: 8. CDR3 in amino acids: CASSHPTGNNQPQHF. In DNA form, the CDR3 reads TGTGCCAGCAGCCATCCGACAGGGAACAATCAGCCCCAGCATTTT.

This clone occurred once. The chain recombines TRBV7-2 with TRBJ1-5; D gene uncertain. The CDR3 extends over 13 amino acids. V lost 3 bases and J lost 13, with 16 bases in between. Germline V gene data show CDR1 as SGHTA and CDR2 as FQGNSA. The CDR3 coding sequence is TGTGCCAGCAGCTTCGGGTGGGGAGGCATTCAGCATTTT. Protein product: CASSFGWGGIQHF.

The V and J genes are TRBV10-1 and TRBJ1-5; 8 bases align to TRBD1. The germline CDR1 and CDR2 sequences are WNHNN and SYGVQD (reference sequence). V lost 8 bases, J lost 9 bases, and 6 bases stayed unmatched. The CDR3 is 12 residues long. In nucleotides, the CDR3 is TGCGCCAGCCGGACAGGGCCCGGGCCCCAGCATTTT. It is translated as CASRTGPGPQHF.

This clone was observed a few times. This chain uses TRBV15 with TRBJ2-2; no definite D call. This CDR3 has 12 amino acids. The germline V and J ends were trimmed by 1 base and 7 bases, with 4 bases remaining between them. Germline CDR1 reads LNHNV; CDR2 reads YYDKDF (reference sequence). DNA of the CDR3: TGTGCCACCAGCAGAGTAAACGGGGAGCTGTTTTTT. Its translation is CATSRVNGELFF.

V and J are TRBV19 and TRBJ2-6; D remains unclear. The CDR3 loop spans 15 amino acids. Per germline, CDR1 LNHDA and CDR2 SQIVND (reference sequence). The ends were cut back, 7 bases at V and 0 bases at J, with 10 bases in the middle. The chain's CDR3 is CASTKVHSGANVLTF. The CDR3 nucleotides read TGTGCCAGTACTAAAGTCCACTCTGGGGCCAACGTCCTGACTTTC. Full variable domain (missing parts from reference TRBV19 and TRBJ2-6): DGGITQSPKYLFRKEGQNVTLSCEQNLNHDAMYWYRQDPGQGLRLIYYSQIVNDFQKGDIAEGYSVSREKKESFPLTVTSAQKNPTAFYLCASTKVHSGANVLTFGAGSRLTVL.

The chain carries TRBV15 and TRBJ1-2, with 8 bases aligning to TRBD1. J gave up 11 bases and V 2 bases, and 4 bases lay outside the gene matches. The CDR3 has 12 amino acids. The V gene's germline CDR1 is LNHNV and CDR2 YYDKDF (reference sequence). Written as DNA, the CDR3 is TGTGCCACCAGCAGATGGGACAGGAGATACACCTTC. Protein product: CATSRWDRRYTF.

Turning to this clone: Other DNA variants within this sample encode the same CDR3. V gene TRBV6-6 combines with J gene TRBJ1-1; D unclear. The V and J ends lost 2 bases and 11 bases respectively, with 9 bases between them. The CDR3 is made up of 11 amino acids. CDR1 is MNHNY and CDR2 is SVGAGI in the germline V gene (reference sequence). CDR3 DNA sequence: TGTGCCAGCAGTTACGGCACGGAGGCTTTCTTT. This sequence encodes CASSYGTEAFF.

Worth noting for this clone: It is likely a read error: a sequence one base away is far more abundant. The chain combines TRBV11-2 with TRBJ2-1, with D hard to call. Per the germline V gene, CDR1 is SGHAT and CDR2 is FQNNGV. Trimming removed 2 bases at V and 5 bases at J, with 7 bases between. The CDR3 is 13 residues long. The CDR3 loop is CASSLRTDNEQFF. The CDR3 DNA is TGTGCCAGCAGCTTACGGACCGACAATGAGCAGTTCTTC. Combining the CDR3 with reference TRBV11-2 and TRBJ2-1 gives the whole variable domain EAGVAQSPRYKIIEKRQSVAFWCNPISGHATLYWYQQILGQGPKLLIQFQNNGVVDDSQLPKDRFSAERLKGVDSTLKIQPAKLEDSAVYLCASSLRTDNEQFFGPGTRLTVL.

The chain recombines TRBV5-4 with TRBJ2-3; TRBD1 is a possible D gene (6 bases). CDR1 is SGHNT and CDR2 is YYREEE in the germline V gene (reference sequence). The ends were cut back, 0 bases at V and 4 bases at J, with 9 bases in the middle. The CDR3 runs 14 residues. The CDR3 DNA is TGTGCCAGCAGCTTGGCCAGGGGTGCAGATACGCAGTATTTT. It codes for CASSLARGADTQYF.

J is TRBJ2-7 and V is TRBV11-3; D is unclear. The CDR3 is 13 amino acids. Looked up from germline, CDR1 is SGHNT and CDR2 is YENEEA. Trimming stripped 6 bases from V and 6 bases from J, with 15 bases between. CDR3 sequence reads: CASSSDGSREQYF. The CDR3 nucleotides read TGTGCCAGCAGTTCCGACGGGTCTCGCGAGCAGTACTTC. Using reference TRBV11-3 and TRBJ2-7 for the parts outside the CDR3, the full variable domain is EAGVVQSPRYKIIEKKQPVAFWCNPISGHNTLYWYLQNLGQGPELLIRYENEEAVDDSQLPKDRFSAERLKGVDSTLKIQPAELGDSAVYLCASSSDGSREQYFGPGTRLTVT.

The sample holds one count of this clone. The chain combines TRBV27 with TRBJ2-5; a possible D gene is TRBD2 (5 bases). CDR3 length: 14 amino acids. Deletions cut 3 bases from V and 5 bases from J, with 13 bases between. CDR1 MNHEY and CDR2 SMNVEV come from the germline V gene (reference sequence). The CDR3 sequence is CASSLDWARETQYF. CDR3 coding DNA: TGTGCCAGCAGTTTGGACTGGGCAAGGGAGACCCAGTACTTC.

There are a few counts of this clone. This rearrangement joins TRBV18 to TRBJ1-1; D uncertain. There are 15 residues in the CDR3. Trimming left V 6 bases short and J 0 bases short, with 14 bases between. In germline, CDR1 is KGHSH, CDR2 LQKENI. The CDR3 sequence is CASSPVSGLNTEAFF. The CDR3 DNA follows: TGTGCCAGCTCTCCCGTGTCCGGGTTGAACACTGAAGCTTTCTTT. The full variable domain, in which reference TRBV18 and TRBJ1-1 provide the parts outside the CDR3, is NAGVMQNPRHLVRRRGQEARLRCSPMKGHSHVYWYRQLPEEGLKFMVYLQKENIIDESGMPKERFSAEFPKEGPSILRIQQVVRGDSAAYFCASSPVSGLNTEAFFGQGTRLTVV.

The gene calls are TRBV5-6 and TRBJ2-5; D unclear. V was trimmed by 6 bases and J by 4 bases, leaving 13 bases between them. Germline-derived CDR1 and CDR2 are SGHDT and YYEEEE. CDR3 length: 13 residues. CDR3 DNA: TGTGCCAGCACTGGCCCCGACGGAGAGACCCAGTACTTC. This encodes CASTGPDGETQYF.

The chain has TRBV2 and TRBJ2-5; 8 bases line up with TRBD1. Germline V gene sequence: CDR1 SNHLY, CDR2 FYNNEI. Trimming at V came to 7 bases and at J to 4 bases, leaving 8 bases not matched to a gene. The CDR3 runs to 14 residues. CDR3 protein: CASTLQGGVETQYF. CDR3 DNA sequence: TGTGCCAGCACCCTACAGGGGGGAGTAGAGACCCAGTACTTC.